The 30 T cell receptor beta chains presented below share a single source sample, sequenced in a study of T cell repertoires in cytomegalovirus infection. Each CDR3 protein gets one entry after TCRdb re-called the reads with MiXCR. The sample carries under 95,000 distinct CDR3 sequences, approximately 43% recorded once. No antigens are known for them. This sample comprised CD8+ T cells from cultured PBMCs, obtained from culture after CMV antigen stimulation. The receptors shown here come from a human donor in good health (CMV status not recorded). Some clones in this sample may be carry-over from other donors' samples.

CDR3 residues: CASSVLAGGAGEAFF. The CDR3 DNA sequence: TGTGCCAGCAGCGTTCTCGCAGGGGGCGCGGGGGAAGCTTTCTTT. The chain carries TRBV7-3 and TRBJ1-1, with 8 bases identical to TRBD1. Germline V gene sequence: CDR1 SGHTA, CDR2 FQGTGA. The junction had 13 bases not matched to a gene; V was cut back by 5 bases and J by 8 bases. The CDR3 has 15 residues.

In its sample, this clonotype was seen a few times. The V gene is TRBV7-2, the J gene TRBJ2-3; D unclear. This CDR3 is 14 amino acids long. Germline assignment: CDR1 SGHTA and CDR2 FQGNSA. Trimming left V 0 bases short and J 6 bases short, with 10 bases between. DNA for the CDR3: TGTGCCAGCAGCTTAGCAGCGTCCCCGGATACGCAGTATTTT. Amino acid sequence: CASSLAASPDTQYF.

The chain joins TRBV7-3 to TRBJ2-6; no clear D. Germline V gene data show CDR1 as SGHTA and CDR2 as FQGTGA. The CDR3 is made up of 14 amino acids. V lost 0 bases, J lost 2 bases, and 2 bases lay in between. CDR3 nucleotides: TGTGCCAGCAGCTTAACTGCTGGGGCCAACGTCCTGACTTTC. Encoded protein: CASSLTAGANVLTF.

This sequence joins TRBV6-6 and TRBJ2-3, with a possible D match to TRBD2 (6 bases). Trimming cost V 8 bases and J 3 bases, with 15 bases left between them. This CDR3 spans 14 amino acids. CDR1 MNHNY and CDR2 SVGAGI come from the germline V gene (reference sequence). The CDR3 region has the DNA TGTGCCAGCTCGGAGAGGGGAGGTACAGATACGCAGTATTTT. It encodes CASSERGGTDTQYF.

This clonotype was found a few times. The V call is TRBV6-1, the J call TRBJ2-1; TRBD2 aligns across 10 bases. Germline CDR1 MNHNS, CDR2 SASEGT. CDR3 length equals 16 residues. Trimming took 3 bases from V and 7 from J; bases not matched to a gene: 9. CDR3 sequence reads: CASSDWGLARVNEQFF. CDR3 in DNA: TGTGCCAGCAGTGACTGGGGACTAGCGAGGGTAAATGAGCAGTTCTTC.

The CDR3 nucleotides are TGTGCCACCAGCAGATTCCGGGACAGGGGCGTCAATGAGCAGTTCTTC. Translation: CATSRFRDRGVNEQFF. The chain carries TRBV15 and TRBJ2-1, with 10 bases matching TRBD1. V gave up 2 bases and J gave up 6 bases; unmatched junction bases: 7. There are 16 residues in the CDR3. Germline V gene lookup returns CDR1 LNHNV and CDR2 YYDKDF (reference sequence).

The chain combines TRBV28 with TRBJ2-7, with D tentatively TRBD1 (6 bases). The V and J ends lost 6 bases and 5 bases respectively, with 17 bases between them. From germline, CDR1 is MDHEN and CDR2 SYDVKM. This CDR3 is 14 amino acids long. CDR3 nucleotides: TGTGCCAGCAGAGGCAGAGGGGGTCCCCACGAGCAGTACTTC. This codes for CASRGRGGPHEQYF.

The CDR3 sequence is CASSTRSGTSGVRGEQYF. CDR3 nucleotides: TGTGCCAGCAGCACCCGGTCCGGGACTAGCGGCGTTAGGGGAGAGCAGTACTTC. The rearrangement joins TRBV13 to TRBJ2-7, with 11 bases aligning to TRBD2. Germline V gene lookup returns CDR1 PRHDT and CDR2 FYEKMQ (reference sequence). This CDR3 spans 18 amino acids. The V gene end was trimmed by 5 bases and the J gene end by 7 bases; junction bases not matched to a gene: 19.

V usage is TRBV7-6 and J usage is TRBJ2-3, with a tentative D call TRBD1 (7 bases). The germline gives CDR1 SGHVS, CDR2 FNYEAQ. The CDR3 consists of 17 residues. Trimming took 2 bases from V and 4 from J, leaving 19 bases between them. The DNA for the CDR3 is TGTGCCAGCAGCTTACGAGAGGGGGCGGGGTTGGCAGATACGCAGTATTTT. It codes for CASSLREGAGLADTQYF.

The chain links TRBV19 to TRBJ1-2; D unresolved. Trimming took off 6 bases at V and 5 bases at J, with 25 bases between the two ends. This CDR3 is 17 amino acids long. Germline values: CDR1 LNHDA, CDR2 SQIVND (reference sequence). Here the CDR3 DNA reads TGTGCCAGTAGCGCTAGGGCGCGCGGGCAGCGACTGTATGGCTACACCTTC. Protein: CASSARARGQRLYGYTF.

The J gene is TRBJ1-2, the V gene TRBV11-2; D ambiguous. Germline V gene sequence: CDR1 SGHAT, CDR2 FQNNGV. This CDR3 region has 17 residues. V lost 4 bases, J lost 4 bases, and 22 bases lay in between. The CDR3 sequence is CASSSRSRSTPFYGYTF. CDR3 bases: TGTGCCAGCAGCTCGCGGTCCCGTTCAACCCCGTTCTATGGCTACACCTTC.

This sequence joins TRBV12-3 or TRBV12-4 and TRBJ1-6; D gene ambiguous. The CDR3 runs to 14 residues. V shed 3 bases and J shed 8 bases, with 11 bases lying between them. Written as DNA, the CDR3 is TGTGCCAGCAGTTTGGTGGGTGGGGATTCACCCCTCCACTTT. It specifies CASSLVGGDSPLHF.

The chain carries TRBV20-1 and TRBJ2-3; 14 bases map to TRBD2. The trim removed 6 bases at V and 0 bases at J, leaving 5 bases unmatched. CDR1 DFQATT and CDR2 SNEGSKA come from the germline V gene (reference sequence). The CDR3 has 16 amino acids. The CDR3 sequence: CSARLAGGRSTDTQYF. CDR3 nucleotide sequence: TGCAGTGCAAGACTAGCGGGGGGGCGCAGCACAGATACGCAGTATTTT.

This clonotype was found a few times. J is TRBJ2-7 and V is TRBV7-9, with no clear D. The CDR3 extends over 15 amino acids. Between the trimmed V and J ends, which lost 4 bases and 4 bases, there was a span of 17 bases. CDR1 SEHNR and CDR2 FQNEAQ come from the germline V gene (reference sequence). CDR3: CASSSTGRKVYEQYF. The CDR3, as DNA: TGTGCCAGCAGCTCCACCGGGCGGAAGGTTTACGAGCAGTACTTC. Full variable domain (remainder filled in from reference TRBV7-9 and TRBJ2-7): DTGVSQNPRHKITKRGQNVTFRCDPISEHNRLYWYRQTLGQGPEFLTYFQNEAQLEKSRLLSDRFSAERPKGSFSTLEIQRTEQGDSAMYLCASSSTGRKVYEQYFGPGTRLTVT.

This clonotype was detected a few times. The chain couples TRBV6-2 or TRBV6-3 to TRBJ2-3; D ambiguous. The CDR3 extends over 14 amino acids. CDR1 and CDR2 (germline): MNHEY, SVGEGT. Deletions cut 0 bases from V and 2 bases from J, with 6 bases between. The CDR3 DNA is TGTGCCAGCAGTTACTCAGGCTTCACAGATACGCAGTATTTT. Its translation is CASSYSGFTDTQYF.

Points on this clonotype: Germline and junction disagree at one end, which may indicate a read error. The chain has TRBV7-8 and TRBJ2-7; no reliable D call. The CDR3 spans 14 residues. Germline loops: CDR1 SGHVS, CDR2 FQNEAQ. The CDR3 sequence is CPSSRDTPGDDQYF. Written as DNA, the CDR3 is TGTCCCAGCAGCCGCGACACCCCTGGCGACGACCAGTACTTC.

The rearrangement links TRBV7-6 to TRBJ1-4; 8 bases agree with TRBD1. The CDR3 sequence is 14 residues long. Per the germline V gene, CDR1 is SGHVS and CDR2 is FNYEAQ. The ends lost 4 bases at V and 8 bases at J; junction bases unmatched: 6. The CDR3 DNA reads TGTGCCAGCAGCTCGGGACAGGCGGGGGAAAAACTGTTTTTT. This translates into CASSSGQAGEKLFF.

This chain joins TRBV28 and TRBJ2-7; D is uncertain. The CDR3 consists of 12 residues. Germline V CDR1 and CDR2: MDHEN, SYDVKM. V was trimmed by 1 base and J by 2 bases, leaving 3 bases between them. CDR3 in amino acids: CASSLLAYEQYF. Here the CDR3 DNA reads TGTGCCAGCAGTTTATTGGCCTACGAGCAGTACTTC.

This clonotype has only one observation. The V gene is TRBV6-6, the J gene TRBJ2-7; 8 bases line up with TRBD1. The CDR3 has 16 residues. Germline lookup yields CDR1 MNHNY and CDR2 SVGAGI (reference sequence). The V segment lost 4 bases and the J segment 4 bases; nucleotides outside the gene matches: 12. As DNA, the CDR3 is TGTGCCAGCAGTTCCGACCGACAGGGGCTTCAATACGAGCAGTACTTC. Its translation is CASSSDRQGLQYEQYF.

The chain joins TRBV7-8 to TRBJ2-5; TRBD2 aligns across 7 bases. This CDR3 comprises 15 residues. Unmatched junction bases numbered 11, after V lost 5 bases and J lost 5 bases. The germline V gene has CDR1 SGHVS and CDR2 FQNEAQ. The CDR3 DNA sequence: TGTGCCAGCAGCCCAGCACGGGGACTAATGGAGACCCAGTACTTC. Residues: CASSPARGLMETQYF.

This rearrangement joins TRBV12-3 or TRBV12-4 to TRBJ1-1, with D uncertain. The CDR3 runs 12 residues. Trimming cost V 4 bases and J 0 bases, with 3 bases left between them. Here the CDR3 DNA reads TGTGCCAGCAGTTCGATGAACACTGAAGCTTTCTTT. Its protein is CASSSMNTEAFF.

The V call is TRBV5-6, the J call TRBJ1-6; D gene ambiguous. The CDR3 runs 14 residues. From germline, CDR1 is SGHDT and CDR2 YYEEEE. V was cut by 7 bases and J by 7 bases, with 15 bases left in between. The CDR3 DNA follows: TGTGCCAGCTCTTTGGAGCGTTCGAATTCACCCCTCCACTTT. Its protein product is CASSLERSNSPLHF.

The J gene is TRBJ2-1, the V gene TRBV14, with unresolved D. The CDR3 is 13 residues long. Trimming removed 5 bases from V and 4 bases from J, with 9 bases in between. CDR1 is SGHDN and CDR2 is FVKESK in the germline V gene. The CDR3 reads CASSYKPYNEQFF. In DNA, the CDR3 is TGTGCCAGCAGCTATAAGCCTTACAATGAGCAGTTCTTC.

The CDR3 bases are TGTGCCATCAGTGAGCCGGGACAGTGGAGCTCCTACAATGAGCAGTTCTTC. Its protein is CAISEPGQWSSYNEQFF. The chain is built from TRBV10-3 and TRBJ2-1; 7 bases fit TRBD1. This CDR3 has 17 residues. V shed 2 bases, J shed 0 bases, and the junction held 7 bases outside the gene matches. Germline V gene lookup returns CDR1 ENHRY and CDR2 SYGVKD.

This clonotype was observed once. Here the CDR3 DNA reads TGTGCCAGCAGCCCCCCCGGGACTAGAGGAGAGACCCAGTACTTC. Translation: CASSPPGTRGETQYF. The V and J genes are TRBV12-3 or TRBV12-4 and TRBJ2-5; 8 bases map to TRBD2. The junction had 10 bases not matched to a gene; V was cut back by 6 bases and J by 4 bases. The CDR3 loop spans 15 amino acids.

The rearrangement joins TRBV28 to TRBJ1-5, with TRBD1 identical over 7 bases. Germline CDR1 MDHEN, CDR2 SYDVKM. This CDR3 is 14 amino acids long. The J segment lost 3 bases and the V segment lost 3 bases, leaving 2 bases of the junction unmatched. CDR3 in amino acids: CASSFGQDNQPQHF. In DNA form, the CDR3 reads TGTGCCAGCAGTTTCGGACAGGACAATCAGCCCCAGCATTTT.

This chain joins TRBV20-1 and TRBJ1-1; D is unresolved. The ends were cut back, 0 bases at V and 3 bases at J, with 23 bases in the middle. Germline loops: CDR1 DFQATT, CDR2 SNEGSKA (reference sequence). This CDR3 is built from 18 residues. The CDR3 is CSAREETVQPGWDTEAFF. DNA of the CDR3: TGCAGTGCTAGAGAGGAAACAGTTCAACCCGGATGGGACACTGAAGCTTTCTTT.

The chain has TRBV28 and TRBJ2-1; 9 bases align to TRBD2. V shed 8 bases, J shed 8 bases, and the junction held 16 bases outside the gene matches. The CDR3 contains 16 residues. Germline V gene lookup returns CDR1 MDHEN and CDR2 SYDVKM. CDR3 region: CASYPRGASGTDEQFF. CDR3 DNA: TGTGCCAGCTACCCTCGGGGGGCTAGCGGGACCGATGAGCAGTTCTTC.

The rearrangement joins TRBV12-3 or TRBV12-4 to TRBJ2-7; D possibly corresponds to TRBD1 (6 bases). There are 15 residues in the CDR3. The germline V and J ends were trimmed by 5 bases and 2 bases, with 16 bases remaining between them. CDR3 nucleotides: TGTGCCAGCAGTCAGTTACAGGGAGCGCCCTACGAGCAGTACTTC. Amino acids: CASSQLQGAPYEQYF.

In this sample, this clonotype turned up a few times. This sequence joins TRBV7-8 and TRBJ2-2, with TRBD2 matching over 8 bases. Germline values: CDR1 SGHVS, CDR2 FQNEAQ. This CDR3 contains 14 residues. With V trimmed by 4 bases and J by 4 bases, 2 bases remained unmatched. CDR3 in DNA: TGTGCCAGCAGCTACCTAGCGGGCACCGGGGAGCTGTTTTTT. This sequence encodes CASSYLAGTGELFF.